This is a list of T cell receptor beta chains from one sample in a study of blood T cell repertoires in COVID-19. Data came from immunoSEQ multiplex PCR; TCRdb stores just in-frame clones and leaves some out. The profile covers about 240,000 clones, with around 89% appearing a single time and approximately 4.2% taken by the ten largest. Sequencing was performed on PBMCs or T cells enriched from blood (not recorded which). The origin of the receptors is a woman in her twenties or thirties who had recovered from COVID-19. Each CDR3 is given with its conserved first and last residue. D genes are given only for firm matches. Size values are once, few and many counts, or a class for expanded clones, and some rows have none.

cdr3_nt,cdr3_aa,v_call,d_call,clone_size,j_call
TGTGCCATCAGTGAGCCAGGATCAGGGGACTATGGCTACACCTTC,CAISEPGSGDYGYTF,TRBV10-3,.,.,TRBJ1-2
TGTGCCAGCAGCCAAGGCGGAAGCTATGGCTACACCTTC,CASSQGGSYGYTF,TRBV3-1/TRBV3-2,.,.,TRBJ1-2
TGTGCCAGCAGTGCCCGGACTAGCGGTTTCACAGATACGCAGTATTTT,CASSARTSGFTDTQYF,TRBV28,TRBD2,.,TRBJ2-3
TGTGCCAGCAGCCAAGTGAGGGACAGGGTGTGGGAGCAGTACTTC,CASSQVRDRVWEQYF,TRBV14,TRBD1,once,TRBJ2-7
TGTGCCAGCAGTTATCCGGACAGGGTCGGCTACACCTTC,CASSYPDRVGYTF,TRBV6-5,TRBD1,.,TRBJ1-2
TGTGCCAGTAAAGTTAGTGCGGGACTCCACAATGAGCAGTTCTTC,CASKVSAGLHNEQFF,TRBV19,.,.,TRBJ2-1
TGTGCCAGCTCACCACTAAGCGACTTGAACACTGAAGCTTTCTTT,CASSPLSDLNTEAFF,TRBV18,.,.,TRBJ1-1
TGTGCCAGCAGCTCTGGACTAGCGGGCTCCTACAATGAGCAGTTCTTC,CASSSGLAGSYNEQFF,TRBV7-2,TRBD2,.,TRBJ2-1
TGTGCCATCAGTGAGTCAGGAACAGCCACTGAAGCTTTCTTT,CAISESGTATEAFF,TRBV10-3,.,.,TRBJ1-1
TGCGCCAGCAGCCAAGACAGGGGGCTCTACGAGCAGTACTTC,CASSQDRGLYEQYF,TRBV4-3,TRBD1,.,TRBJ2-7
TGTGCCAGCAGCCCCCGGGGTAGCGGGACCCACGAGCAGTACTTC,CASSPRGSGTHEQYF,TRBV11-2,TRBD2,.,TRBJ2-7
TGTGCCAGCAGGGTCTCGCGGGCCACAGATACGCAGTATTTT,CASRVSRATDTQYF,TRBV27,.,.,TRBJ2-3
TGTGCCAGTAGAGTATTGGTCAGGGACACTGAAGCTTTCTTT,CASRVLVRDTEAFF,TRBV19,.,.,TRBJ1-1
TGTGCCATCAGTGAGTTGGGCAGTCAAGGCCCCCTGCCCCAGCATTTT,CAISELGSQGPLPQHF,TRBV10-3,.,.,TRBJ1-5
TGTGCCTGGAGTGAGGGAGGGTTTGCGAATCAGCCCCAGCATTTT,CAWSEGGFANQPQHF,TRBV30,.,.,TRBJ1-5
TGTGCCAGCAGCGTTCCCTCGCGAAGCTCCTACAATGAGCAGTTCTTC,CASSVPSRSSYNEQFF,TRBV9,.,.,TRBJ2-1
TGTGCCTGGAGCACTGGCGAGCAGTACTTC,CAWSTGEQYF,TRBV30,.,.,TRBJ2-7
TGTGCCAGCAGTCCTAGCGGGAGTTTGTACGAGCAGTACTTC,CASSPSGSLYEQYF,TRBV6-5,TRBD2,once,TRBJ2-7
TGCAGCGTTGAAAGGGTGGACTACTATGGCTACACCTTC,CSVERVDYYGYTF,TRBV29-1,.,.,TRBJ1-2
TGTGCCAGCAGCCAAAGTGCTCGGACTGAAGAGACCCAGTACTTC,CASSQSARTEETQYF,TRBV3-1/TRBV3-2,.,once,TRBJ2-5
TGTGCCAGCGTGGAGGGCCGTACAGATACGCAGTATTTT,CASVEGRTDTQYF,TRBV12-3/TRBV12-4,.,.,TRBJ2-3
TGTGCCAGCAGCCTAGGGACAGGGGGCACCAACACTGAAGCTTTCTTT,CASSLGTGGTNTEAFF,TRBV7-6,TRBD1,.,TRBJ1-1
TGCGCCAGCAGCCTCCATACTGAGACCCAGTACTTC,CASSLHTETQYF,TRBV5-1,.,.,TRBJ2-5
TGTGCCTGGAGTATCGGAAGCACAGGTCGGGATACGCAGTATTTT,CAWSIGSTGRDTQYF,TRBV30,.,.,TRBJ2-3
TGTGCCAGCAGCTTAGGATGGTTGGCTAGCGGGCTCACAGATACGCAGTATTTT,CASSLGWLASGLTDTQYF,TRBV11-3,TRBD2,.,TRBJ2-3
TGTGCCAGCAGTACCGGAGGTCTCTCCTACAATGAGCAGTTCTTC,CASSTGGLSYNEQFF,TRBV9,.,.,TRBJ2-1
TGTGCCAGCAGCTTGGTATTTAGCCCCTCCAATCAGCCCCAGCATTTT,CASSLVFSPSNQPQHF,TRBV5-5,.,once,TRBJ1-5
TGTGCCAGCAGCGTAGGAGGGTCGGCGGGAGGTCGTACGCAGTATTTT,CASSVGGSAGGRTQYF,TRBV9,TRBD2,.,TRBJ2-3
TGTGCCAGCAGAAAAAGAGCACAGGGCGATCAGCCCCAGCATTTT,CASRKRAQGDQPQHF,TRBV3-1/TRBV3-2,.,few,TRBJ1-5
TGTGCCAGCAGCCAAAGGACGTTCGTCACTAGCGCCTACAATGAGCAGTTCTTC,CASSQRTFVTSAYNEQFF,TRBV3-1/TRBV3-2,TRBD2,once,TRBJ2-1
TGTGCCAGCAGCGTTCAGGTTACAGATACGCAGTATTTT,CASSVQVTDTQYF,TRBV9,.,.,TRBJ2-3
TGCGCCAGCAGCCACCGGACTAGCGGGACCTACGAGCAGTACTTC,CASSHRTSGTYEQYF,TRBV4-1,TRBD2,.,TRBJ2-7
TGCAGTGCTAGTGCGGCAGGGCGGTACAATGAGCAGTTCTTC,CSASAAGRYNEQFF,TRBV20-1,.,once,TRBJ2-1
TGTGCCAGCAGCCAAAGAGTGGGACTAGCGGGGGACGAGCAGTACTTC,CASSQRVGLAGDEQYF,TRBV7-9,TRBD2,.,TRBJ2-7
TGTGCCAGTAGTCCCCGGGGTAGGACAGATACGCAGTATTTT,CASSPRGRTDTQYF,TRBV19,.,.,TRBJ2-3
TGTGCCACGACGACAGGGGCATCTGGAAACACCATATATTTT,CATTTGASGNTIYF,TRBV19,TRBD1,.,TRBJ1-3
TGTGCCTGGGCGCCAGGGGGCACTGAAGCTTTCTTT,CAWAPGGTEAFF,TRBV30,TRBD1,.,TRBJ1-1
TGTGCCAGCAGCCAACGCGGAGGTGCCAGCTACAATGAGCAGTTCTTC,CASSQRGGASYNEQFF,TRBV4-2,.,.,TRBJ2-1
TGTGCCAGCTCACCAACAGGGGTAACCCAGCCCCAGCATTTT,CASSPTGVTQPQHF,TRBV18,TRBD1,.,TRBJ1-5
TGTGCCAGCAGCTTAACAGCGGGAATGAACACCGGGGAGCTGTTTTTT,CASSLTAGMNTGELFF,TRBV7-2,TRBD2,.,TRBJ2-2
TGTGCCAGCAGTTCCGGGACAGCCTCGCGCGAAGCTTTCTTT,CASSSGTASREAFF,TRBV28,TRBD1,.,TRBJ1-1
TGTGCCAGCAGAAAGACAGGGCATACCTCTATGGTATTCACCTTC,CASRKTGHTSMVFTF,TRBV27,TRBD1,.,TRBJ1-2
TGTGCCAGCAGCCCTGGGACTAGCGGGAGGACCCCAGAGACCCAGTACTTC,CASSPGTSGRTPETQYF,TRBV27,TRBD2,.,TRBJ2-5
TGTGCCAGCAGTAGAGGCGGGAGGGCCGATCTAGGGCTGTTCTTC,CASSRGGRADLGLFF,TRBV27,TRBD2,.,TRBJ2-1
TGTGCCAGCAGCTTAGCAGGGGGCTTCTCTGGAAACACCATATATTTT,CASSLAGGFSGNTIYF,TRBV7-2,TRBD1,.,TRBJ1-3
TGTGCCAGCAGCGTAACCCGTAGCGGGGCCAAATCCTACAATGAGCAGTTCTTC,CASSVTRSGAKSYNEQFF,TRBV9,TRBD2,.,TRBJ2-1
TGTGCCAGCTCACCCGGGCAGGGGCTGAGGCACGGCTACACCTTC,CASSPGQGLRHGYTF,TRBV18,.,.,TRBJ1-2
TGTGCCTGGAGTGTAGGGACTACTGGAAACACCATATATTTT,CAWSVGTTGNTIYF,TRBV30,.,.,TRBJ1-3
TGTGCCAGCAGACCCCCAGGGCGGACCGGGGAGCTGTTTTTT,CASRPPGRTGELFF,TRBV6-5,.,.,TRBJ2-2
TGTGCCAGGGAGAGGACAGGGGGTGACTACGAGCAGTACTTC,CARERTGGDYEQYF,TRBV2,TRBD1,.,TRBJ2-7
TGTGCCAGCAGTTTACCCCCCTCGCGGGACTCCTACGAGCAGTACTTC,CASSLPPSRDSYEQYF,TRBV7-9,.,.,TRBJ2-7
TGTGCCAGCAGTTCCTCCGGGGGTGGATACACTGAAGCTTTCTTT,CASSSSGGGYTEAFF,TRBV6-2/TRBV6-3,.,many,TRBJ1-1
TGTGCCAGCACCCTTCCCAGGGGGCAGGCCACCTTC,CASTLPRGQATF,TRBV28,TRBD1,.,TRBJ1-2
TGTGCCAGCAGCTTACAGGGGGCCTACAATGAGCAGTTCTTC,CASSLQGAYNEQFF,TRBV11-2,TRBD1,.,TRBJ2-1
TGTGCCAGCAGCTTAGCCATTGGGGGAGGAGCCGGGGAGCTGTTTTTT,CASSLAIGGGAGELFF,TRBV7-2,.,.,TRBJ2-2
TGCGCCAGCAGCCAAGAGGGGACAGGGGCCCCCTGGGGGCAGTACTTC,CASSQEGTGAPWGQYF,TRBV4-3,TRBD1,.,TRBJ2-7
TGCGCCAGCAGCCAAAAAGACAGCTATAATTCACCCCTCCACTTT,CASSQKDSYNSPLHF,TRBV4-3,.,.,TRBJ1-6
TGTGCCAGTAGGACGGACAGGGGGCCGGCCGGGGAGCTGTTTTTT,CASRTDRGPAGELFF,TRBV19,TRBD1,.,TRBJ2-2